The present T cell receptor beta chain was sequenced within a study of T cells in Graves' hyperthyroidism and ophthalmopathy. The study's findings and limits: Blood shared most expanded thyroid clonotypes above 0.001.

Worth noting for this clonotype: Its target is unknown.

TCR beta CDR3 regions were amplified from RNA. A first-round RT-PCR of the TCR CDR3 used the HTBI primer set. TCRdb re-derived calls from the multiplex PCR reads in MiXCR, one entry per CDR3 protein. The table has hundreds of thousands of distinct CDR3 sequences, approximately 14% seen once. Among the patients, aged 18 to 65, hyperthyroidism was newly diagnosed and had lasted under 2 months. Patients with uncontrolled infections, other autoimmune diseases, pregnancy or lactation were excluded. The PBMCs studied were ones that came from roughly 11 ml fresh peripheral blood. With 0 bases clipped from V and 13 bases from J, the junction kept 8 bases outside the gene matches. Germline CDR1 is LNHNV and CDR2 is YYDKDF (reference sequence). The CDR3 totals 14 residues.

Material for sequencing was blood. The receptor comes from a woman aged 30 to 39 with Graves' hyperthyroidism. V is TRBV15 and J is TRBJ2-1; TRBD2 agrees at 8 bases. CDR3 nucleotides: TGTGCCACCAGCAGAGATCCCCGAGCGGGAGACCAGTTCTTC. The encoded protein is CATSRDPRAGDQFF. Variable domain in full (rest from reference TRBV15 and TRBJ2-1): DAMVIQNPRYQVTQFGKPVTLSCSQTLNHNVMYWYQQKSSQAPKLLFHYYDKDFNNEADTPDNFQSRRPNTSFCFLDIRSPGLGDTAMYLCATSRDPRAGDQFFGPGTRLTVL.